This is a list of T cell receptor beta chains from one sample in a study of shared clonotypes between healthy human individuals. Method: immunoSEQ multiplex PCR; TCRdb's copy keeps in-frame clones and lacks some. Seen here are more than 1,200,000 clones, approximately 98.5% observed once, and the top ten hold roughly 0.35%. The sample consisted of naive CD4+ T cells sorted from blood. The receptors were sampled from a young man in good health. The CDR3 runs from the conserved cysteine through the conserved F or W. A D gene is named only where the DNA matches it firmly. Expanded clones get a size class; other rows say once, few or many, or leave the size out.

clone_size j_call d_call v_call cdr3_nt cdr3_aa
. TRBJ2-7 . TRBV7-9 TGTGCCAGCAGCTACCGGGATCCTCGACCGGGGCTAGCGTCCCACGAGCAGTACTTC CASSYRDPRPGLASHEQYF
once TRBJ2-7 . TRBV5-1 TGCGCCAGCAGCTTCGGGGACTACGAGCAGTACTTC CASSFGDYEQYF
. TRBJ2-1 TRBD1 TRBV9 TGTGCCAGCAACAGAGGACAGGGGGCTTCGGGGAATGAGCAGTTCTTC CASNRGQGASGNEQFF
. TRBJ2-2 TRBD2 TRBV7-6 TGTGCCAGCAGCTTAGGCTCTAGCGGGGGCACCGGGGAGCTGTTTTTT CASSLGSSGGTGELFF
. TRBJ2-3 . TRBV7-3 TGTGCCAGCAGCTTAATTTCGGGACCCCGTGCAGATACGCAGTATTTT CASSLISGPRADTQYF
. TRBJ1-3 . TRBV21-1 TGTGCCAGCACCACGAAGACCTTGAGGCGTCCGTACACCATATATTTT CASTTKTLRRPYTIYF
once TRBJ2-2 . TRBV10-3 TGTGCCATCAGTGGGGAGAGCACCGGGGAGCTGTTTTTT CAISGESTGELFF
once TRBJ2-5 . TRBV11-2 TGTGCCAGCAGCTCAAATCTTAGAAAGACCCAGTACTTC CASSSNLRKTQYF
. TRBJ1-5 . TRBV18 TGTGCCAGCTCACCACGAGGTGGGAATCAGCCCCAGCATTTT CASSPRGGNQPQHF
. TRBJ2-3 TRBD2 TRBV5-1 TGCGCCAGCAGCCCCAGCCCCCCTTTGGCGAGCGGGAGAGGCACAGATACGCAGTATTTT CASSPSPPLASGRGTDTQYF
. TRBJ1-4 . TRBV18 TGTGCCAGCTCACGGGGTGAAAAACTGTTTTTT CASSRGEKLFF
once TRBJ1-5 . TRBV7-8 TGTGCCAGCAGCTTAGTCGGACAACGCAATCAGCCCCAGCATTTT CASSLVGQRNQPQHF
. TRBJ2-4 . TRBV6-1 TGTGCCAGCAGTGAAGCGTCGGTAGCCAAAAACATTCAGTACTTC CASSEASVAKNIQYF
. TRBJ2-1 . TRBV5-1 TGCGCCAGCAGCGACGGGACTTACAATGAGCAGTTCTTC CASSDGTYNEQFF
. TRBJ1-2 . TRBV6-5 TGTGCCAGCAGTCCATATGGTCCTTCCTATGGCTACACCTTC CASSPYGPSYGYTF
. TRBJ2-7 . TRBV11-2 TGTGCCAGCAGCTTACCCTTCCGGGACTCGAGTTACGAGCAGTACTTC CASSLPFRDSSYEQYF
. TRBJ1-5 . TRBV5-1 TGCGCCAGCAGCTTGTCAAGCAATCAGCCCCAGCATTTT CASSLSSNQPQHF
. TRBJ2-3 . TRBV4-3 TGCGCCAGCAGCCAAGGTCGGACTGTCATCGGCACAGATACGCAGTATTTT CASSQGRTVIGTDTQYF
. TRBJ2-1 . TRBV7-9 TGTGCCAGCAGCCACGAAACGAGGGCCAATGAGCAGTTCTTC CASSHETRANEQFF
. TRBJ2-7 TRBD1 TRBV28 TGTGCCAGCAGTTTGCCCCGACCCGGACAGGGCTCCTACGAGCAGTACTTC CASSLPRPGQGSYEQYF
. TRBJ2-1 . TRBV11-2 TGTGCCAGCAGCTTAGGATTAGGAGGCAATGAGCAGTTCTTC CASSLGLGGNEQFF
. TRBJ2-3 . TRBV29-1 TGCAGCGTTACCCCGACTAGAGGGACAGATACGCAGTATTTT CSVTPTRGTDTQYF
. TRBJ2-7 TRBD1 TRBV29-1 TGCAGCGTAAACGGTCCGGGACAGAACTACGAGCAGTACTTC CSVNGPGQNYEQYF
once TRBJ2-2 . TRBV6-5 TGTGCCAGCAGTTACTCCGGAAGCAGGAGTTATGGGGAGCTGTTTTTT CASSYSGSRSYGELFF
. TRBJ2-1 TRBD2 TRBV10-1 TGCGCCAGCAGTGATCCCGGGACTAGCGGGAGGCATGAGCAGTTCTTC CASSDPGTSGRHEQFF
. TRBJ2-5 TRBD2 TRBV9 TGTGCCAGCAGCTACCCGGGACTAGCGGGAGTAGAGACCCAGTACTTC CASSYPGLAGVETQYF
. TRBJ1-2 . TRBV5-5 TGTGCCAGCAGCTTGCTTTCCCAGAACTATGGCTACACCTTC CASSLLSQNYGYTF